These 5 T cell receptor beta chains were all obtained from the same sample, sequenced in a study of beta chain features in type 1 diabetes. Investigators reverse transcribed all isolated RNA, so they sequenced expressed TCRB transcripts. Method: immunoSEQ multiplex PCR; TCRdb's copy keeps in-frame clones and lacks some. The table records about 140,000 clones, approximately 10% of them present only once. Sequences were obtained from central memory CD4+ T cells from blood. Receptors originate from a woman aged 40 to 50 in good health.

The gene calls are TRBV6-5 and TRBJ2-1; possible D gene TRBD2, 5 bases. Between the trimmed V and J ends, which lost 4 bases and 4 bases, there was a span of 11 bases. The length of the CDR3 is 14 residues. The germline V gene encodes CDR1 MNHEY and CDR2 SVGAGI. The CDR3 here is CASSSERAYNEQFF. For the CDR3, the DNA is TGTGCCAGCAGTTCAGAGAGGGCTTACAATGAGCAGTTCTTC.

Concerning this clone itself: This CDR3 is also generated by other DNA sequences in the sample. The chain joins TRBV5-1 to TRBJ1-1; TRBD1 might be the D (6 bases). The germline V and J ends were trimmed by 0 bases and 1 base, with 7 bases remaining between them. The germline V gene has CDR1 SGHRS and CDR2 YFSETQ. CDR3 length: 14 residues. In DNA form, the CDR3 reads TGCGCCAGCAGCTTGGACAGGGCGAACACTGAAGCTTTCTTT. Translating it yields CASSLDRANTEAFF.

This clone was seen many times. The chain is built from TRBV5-1 and TRBJ1-4; D is possibly TRBD1 (6 bases). Per germline, CDR1 SGHRS and CDR2 YFSETQ. This CDR3 comprises 15 residues. Trimming took 0 bases from V and 7 from J, leaving 13 bases between them. CDR3 protein: CASSLATGRGEKLFF. The CDR3 coding sequence is TGCGCCAGCAGCTTGGCCACAGGGAGAGGTGAAAAACTGTTTTTT.

This clone was picked up one time. The chain combines TRBV2 with TRBJ2-3; D may be TRBD2 (6 bases). CDR1 and CDR2 (germline): SNHLY, FYNNEI. CDR3 length: 16 residues. Trimming left V 2 bases short and J 0 bases short, with 12 bases between. The DNA for the CDR3 is TGTGCCAGCAGTGAACGCGGGACCACTAGCACAGATACGCAGTATTTT. Translation gives CASSERGTTSTDTQYF.

The chain employs TRBV12-5 and TRBJ2-7; a possible D gene is TRBD1 (5 bases). Germline V gene data show CDR1 as LGHNT and CDR2 as FRNRAP. V shed 0 bases and J shed 1 base, with 13 bases lying between them. This CDR3 comprises 16 residues. CDR3 bases: TGTGCTAGTGGTTTGGTACGAGGACCAGGGTCCTACGAGCAGTACTTC. Translation: CASGLVRGPGSYEQYF.